These T cell receptor beta chains were read from a single sample in a study of blood T cell repertoires in COVID-19. Clones were read by immunoSEQ multiplex PCR, and TCRdb kept only the in-frame ones, dropping some. The table shows roughly 38,000 clones, with about 76% occurring only once. The sequenced sample was peripheral blood. These receptors were taken from a man between 65 and 79 years old with COVID-19, enrolled during active disease. Each CDR3 is given with its conserved first and last residue. D genes are given only for firm matches. Only some rows state a clone size, as once, few, many or a class for expanded clones.

v_call,j_call,clone_size,d_call,cdr3_aa,cdr3_nt
TRBV19,TRBJ1-2,.,.,CASSDIQDRYGYTF,TGTGCCAGTAGTGATATACAGGACCGCTATGGCTACACCTTC
TRBV28,TRBJ1-3,.,.,CASSLPGDGNTIYF,TGTGCCAGCAGTTTGCCCGGGGATGGAAACACCATATATTTT
TRBV18,TRBJ1-5,.,.,CASSPYGIGGNQPQHF,TGTGCCAGCTCACCCTACGGGATTGGTGGCAATCAGCCCCAGCATTTT
TRBV7-9,TRBJ1-6,.,TRBD1,CASRDRENSPLHF,TGTGCCAGCAGAGACAGGGAAAATTCACCCCTCCACTTT
TRBV28,TRBJ2-2,.,TRBD2,CASTRVGLGYPGELFF,TGTGCCAGCACCCGAGTGGGACTAGGGTACCCCGGGGAGCTGTTTTTT
TRBV19,TRBJ1-5,.,.,CASSIPPWGSNQPQHF,TGTGCCAGTAGTATTCCCCCCTGGGGCAGCAATCAGCCCCAGCATTTT
TRBV11-2,TRBJ1-6,.,TRBD1,CASSPNTGDSPLHF,TGTGCCAGCAGCCCAAATACAGGGGATTCACCCCTCCACTTT
TRBV27,TRBJ1-1,few,.,CASSLLGDNTEAFF,TGTGCCAGCAGTCTATTAGGGGATAACACTGAAGCTTTCTTT
TRBV7-9,TRBJ1-6,few,.,CASSLDRVNSPLHF,TGTGCCAGCAGCTTAGACAGGGTAAATTCACCCCTCCACTTT
TRBV7-2,TRBJ2-1,.,TRBD2,CASSLRAAGGPNEQFF,TGTGCCAGCAGCTTACGAGCGGCGGGGGGCCCCAATGAGCAGTTCTTC
TRBV7-2,TRBJ2-7,few,.,CASSRDNPYEQYF,TGTGCCAGCAGCCGGGACAACCCCTACGAGCAGTACTTC
TRBV3-1/TRBV3-2,TRBJ1-2,.,.,CASSQAGRAFKGYTF,TGTGCCAGCAGCCAAGCCGGCAGGGCCTTTAAAGGCTACACCTTC
TRBV12-5,TRBJ2-2,.,TRBD1,CASGPGTGAGELFF,TGTGCTAGTGGCCCCGGGACAGGGGCCGGGGAGCTGTTTTTT
TRBV7-8,TRBJ1-5,.,.,CASSSAGFYSNQPQHF,TGTGCCAGCAGCTCCGCGGGGTTTTATAGCAATCAGCCCCAGCATTTT
TRBV5-1,TRBJ1-3,few,TRBD1,CASSARTGLSGNTIYF,TGCGCCAGCAGCGCGAGGACAGGCCTCTCTGGAAACACCATATATTTT
TRBV18,TRBJ1-3,few,.,CASSTGLSSGNTIYF,TGTGCCAGCTCAACGGGACTATCCTCTGGAAACACCATATATTTT
TRBV7-2,TRBJ1-3,.,.,CASSPNRVPGNTIYF,TGTGCCAGCAGCCCGAACAGGGTTCCTGGAAACACCATATATTTT
TRBV12-5,TRBJ2-1,.,TRBD2,CASGLEASGRRSEPYNEQFF,TGTGCTAGTGGTTTGGAGGCTAGCGGGAGACGATCGGAGCCCTACAATGAGCAGTTCTTC
TRBV7-2,TRBJ2-7,.,.,CASQPEGRFSSRYF,TGTGCCAGCCAACCCGAGGGAAGGTTTTCATCGCGGTACTTC
TRBV6-5,TRBJ2-2,.,TRBD2,CASSYTGGRTGELFF,TGTGCCAGCAGTTATACGGGGGGGCGGACCGGGGAGCTGTTTTTT
TRBV6-4,TRBJ2-4,.,TRBD2,CASSEEAGGQNIQYF,TGTGCCAGCAGTGAGGAAGCGGGGGGGCAAAACATTCAGTACTTC
TRBV29-1,TRBJ2-4,.,TRBD1,CSVRGQGKNIQYF,TGCAGCGTGCGGGGACAGGGGAAAAACATTCAGTACTTC
TRBV5-4,TRBJ1-2,.,.,CASSPPNRVNYGYTF,TGTGCCAGCAGCCCACCTAACAGGGTCAACTATGGCTACACCTTC
TRBV12-3/TRBV12-4,TRBJ1-5,.,.,CASSKQENQPQHF,TGTGCCAGCAGTAAACAGGAAAATCAGCCCCAGCATTTT
TRBV5-1,TRBJ2-5,.,TRBD1,CASSGTGMETQYF,TGCGCCAGCAGCGGGACAGGGATGGAGACCCAGTACTTC
TRBV28,TRBJ1-6,.,TRBD1,CASIGADRELSPLHF,TGTGCCAGCATTGGAGCGGACAGGGAATTATCACCCCTCCACTTT
TRBV19,TRBJ2-1,.,TRBD2,CASSPPSGRSYNEQFF,TGTGCCAGTAGTCCTCCTAGCGGACGCTCCTACAATGAGCAGTTCTTC
TRBV20-1,TRBJ1-2,.,.,CSASPVTGVANYGYTF,TGCAGTGCTAGTCCCGTTACAGGCGTAGCTAACTATGGCTACACCTTC
TRBV21-1,TRBJ2-7,.,.,CASSKAPHGRLIDEQYF,TGTGCCAGCAGCAAAGCGCCCCACGGTCGCCTGATCGACGAGCAGTACTTC
TRBV19,TRBJ1-5,.,TRBD1,CASRHPGQGIQPQHF,TGTGCCAGTAGACACCCGGGACAGGGTATTCAGCCCCAGCATTTT
TRBV11-2,TRBJ2-1,.,.,CASSLSGPINEQFF,TGTGCCAGCAGCCTAAGCGGGCCCATCAATGAGCAGTTCTTC
TRBV6-6,TRBJ1-4,.,.,CASSYSRLATNEKLFF,TGTGCCAGCAGTTACTCGAGATTGGCAACTAATGAAAAACTGTTTTTT
TRBV5-1,TRBJ2-1,.,TRBD2,CASSLLTSGSYNEQFF,TGCGCCAGCAGCCTCCTGACTAGCGGCTCCTACAATGAGCAGTTCTTC
TRBV7-6,TRBJ1-3,once,TRBD1,CASSAWVDRVGNTIYF,TGTGCCAGCAGCGCCTGGGTCGACAGGGTTGGAAACACCATATATTTT
TRBV5-6,TRBJ2-3,few,TRBD2,CASSRIAGATDTQYF,TGTGCCAGCAGCCGCATAGCGGGAGCCACAGATACGCAGTATTTT
TRBV18,TRBJ1-5,.,TRBD1,CASSKDRGPYSNQPQHF,TGTGCCAGCTCAAAGGACAGGGGACCCTATAGCAATCAGCCCCAGCATTTT
TRBV19,TRBJ2-7,few,.,CASSRQGSMEQYF,TGTGCCAGTAGCCGCCAGGGGTCCATGGAGCAGTACTTC
TRBV28,TRBJ2-3,once,TRBD1,CASSLVLGTGSTDTQYF,TGTGCCAGCAGTTTGGTTTTGGGGACAGGGAGCACAGATACGCAGTATTTT
TRBV4-1,TRBJ1-2,.,TRBD1,CASSQVGLTGGANYGYTF,TGCGCCAGCAGCCAAGTGGGACTTACAGGGGGTGCGAACTATGGCTACACCTTC
TRBV20-1,TRBJ1-5,.,.,CSASTDTSQPQHF,TGCAGTGCTAGTACCGATACTAGTCAGCCCCAGCATTTT
TRBV5-5,TRBJ1-4,.,TRBD1,CASSERTGPNEKLFF,TGTGCCAGCAGCGAAAGGACAGGGCCTAATGAAAAACTGTTTTTT
TRBV21-1,TRBJ1-1,.,.,CASSMEAITEAFF,TGTGCCAGCAGCATGGAAGCGATCACTGAAGCTTTCTTT
TRBV19,TRBJ1-5,few,.,CASSMAGGLQPQHF,TGTGCCAGTAGTATGGCAGGAGGCCTTCAGCCCCAGCATTTT
TRBV7-6,TRBJ1-2,.,.,CASSFGGGYTF,TGTGCCAGCAGCTTTGGAGGTGGCTACACCTTC
TRBV20-1,TRBJ1-3,.,.,CSASRQFSGNTIYF,TGCAGTGCTAGTCGTCAGTTCTCTGGAAACACCATATATTTT
TRBV7-9,TRBJ1-1,.,.,CASSAKPRESWNTEAFF,TGTGCCAGCAGCGCCAAACCCCGAGAATCGTGGAACACTGAAGCTTTCTTT